This T cell receptor (beta chain) was captured by sequencing in a study of blood T cell repertoires in COVID-19. Clones were read by immunoSEQ multiplex PCR, and TCRdb kept only the in-frame ones, dropping some. The table has around 63,000 clones, around 80% seen once; the top ten hold about 32%. Per the germline V gene, CDR1 is ENHRY and CDR2 is SYGVKD. With V trimmed by 6 bases and J by 1 base, 5 bases remained unmatched. This CDR3 spans 14 amino acids. This clone was recorded once. The sequence was obtained from a human donor in a cohort sampled during active COVID-19. The sequencing sample was made of peripheral blood. The chain has TRBV10-3 and TRBJ1-1; the match to TRBD1 covers 7 bases. CDR3: CAISRQGPNTEAFF. The CDR3 nucleotides read TGTGCCATCAGCCGACAGGGCCCGAACACTGAAGCTTTCTTT.